This T cell receptor beta chain stems from a study of blood T cell repertoires in COVID-19. For the study at large: PBMCs, B-cell-depleted T cells, or T cells provided the cDNA or gDNA that made up the material.

CDR3 length: 12 residues. Germline CDR1 and CDR2: LNHDA and SQIVND (reference sequence). Trimming took 10 bases from V and 8 from J; bases not matched to a gene: 8. Measured with immunoSEQ multiplex PCR; TCRdb has only the in-frame clones, and not every one. Found here are 250,000 or so clones, roughly nine tenths of them singletons; the top ten hold roughly 6.3%. V and J are TRBV19 and TRBJ2-1; 7 bases fit TRBD2. The clonotype comes from a man aged 55 to 70 with acute or convalescent COVID-19. The sample was peripheral blood. CDR3 in amino acids: CATLGGDDEQFF. The CDR3 coding sequence is TGTGCCACCCTTGGGGGGGATGATGAGCAGTTCTTC.